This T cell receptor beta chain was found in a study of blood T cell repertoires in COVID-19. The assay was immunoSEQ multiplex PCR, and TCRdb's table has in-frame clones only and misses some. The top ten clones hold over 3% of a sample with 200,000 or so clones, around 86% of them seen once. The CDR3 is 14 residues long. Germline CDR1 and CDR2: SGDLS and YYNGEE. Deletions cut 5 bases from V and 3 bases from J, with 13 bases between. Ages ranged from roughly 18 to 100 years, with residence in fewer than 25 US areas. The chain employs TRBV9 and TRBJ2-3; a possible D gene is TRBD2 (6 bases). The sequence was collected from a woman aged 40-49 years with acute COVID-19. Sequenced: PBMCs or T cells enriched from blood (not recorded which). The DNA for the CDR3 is TGTGCCAGCAGTACAGATGCGGGGACAGATACGCAGTATTTT. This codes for CASSTDAGTDTQYF.